This TCR beta chain is from a study of patients and donors after allogeneic stem cell transplantation. TCRdb passed the RT-PCR reads through MiXCR, listing each CDR3 protein once. The data contain about 960,000 distinct CDR3 sequences, around 17% of them singletons. This clonotype has more than one count but fewer than ten. In germline, CDR1 is SNHLY, CDR2 FYNNEI. The ends lost 6 bases at V and 0 bases at J; junction bases unmatched: 5. The CDR3 contains 15 residues. This sequence joins TRBV2 and TRBJ1-5; 7 bases are a match to TRBD1. Specimen: blood, either unsorted or a sorted T cell fraction (not recorded which). The receptor was derived from a human donor who was either an allogeneic HSCT recipient or a stem cell or donor lymphocyte infusion donor (not recorded which). It is not recorded whose cells these are; they may come from a transplant donor. The CDR3 region is CASRTGQISNQPQHF. The DNA for the CDR3 is TGTGCCAGCAGAACGGGACAGATTAGCAATCAGCCCCAGCATTTT.